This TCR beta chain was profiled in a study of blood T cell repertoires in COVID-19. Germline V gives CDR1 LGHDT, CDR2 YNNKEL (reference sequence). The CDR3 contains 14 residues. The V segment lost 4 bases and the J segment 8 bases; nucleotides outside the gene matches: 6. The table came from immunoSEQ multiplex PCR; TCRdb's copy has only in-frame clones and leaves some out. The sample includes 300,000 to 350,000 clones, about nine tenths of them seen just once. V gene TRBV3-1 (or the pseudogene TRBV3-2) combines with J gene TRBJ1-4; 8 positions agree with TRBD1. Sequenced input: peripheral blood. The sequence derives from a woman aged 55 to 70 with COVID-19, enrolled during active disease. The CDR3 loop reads CASSPYRGNEKLFF. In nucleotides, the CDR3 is TGTGCCAGCAGCCCTTACAGGGGGAACGAAAAACTGTTTTTT.